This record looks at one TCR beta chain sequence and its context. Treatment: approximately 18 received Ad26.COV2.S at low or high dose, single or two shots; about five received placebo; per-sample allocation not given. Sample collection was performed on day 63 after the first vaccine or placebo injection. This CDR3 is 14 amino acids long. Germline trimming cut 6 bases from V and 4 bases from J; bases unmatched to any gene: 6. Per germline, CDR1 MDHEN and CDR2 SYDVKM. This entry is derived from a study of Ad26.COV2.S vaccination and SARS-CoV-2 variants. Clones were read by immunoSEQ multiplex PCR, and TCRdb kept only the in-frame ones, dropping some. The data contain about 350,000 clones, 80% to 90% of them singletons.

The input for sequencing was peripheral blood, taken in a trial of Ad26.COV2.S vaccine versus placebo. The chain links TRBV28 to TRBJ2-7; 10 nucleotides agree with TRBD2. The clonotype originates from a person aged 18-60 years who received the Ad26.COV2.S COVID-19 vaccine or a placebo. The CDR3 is CASRDPGLAYEQYF. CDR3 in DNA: TGTGCCAGCAGGGATCCGGGACTAGCGTACGAGCAGTACTTC.